This T cell receptor beta chain is from a study of shared clonotypes between healthy human individuals. Points from the study as a whole: In this cohort, only blood was sampled, and tissue repertoires likely differ.

Germline CDR1 and CDR2: MNHNS and SASEGT. V was pared by 6 bases and J by 6 bases, with 14 bases between. This CDR3 comprises 14 residues. DNA at 150 to 200 ng, tens of thousands of T cell genomes, went into sorted-subset replicate PCRs. Libraries were prepared by immunoSEQ multiplex PCR; TCRdb keeps only in-frame clonotypes and omits some of them. The sample has about 1.1 million clones, approximately 80% seen once. Details on this clone: The antigen is undetermined.

The source of this sequence is a man younger than 35 in good health. Some clones in this sample may be carry-over from other donors' samples. The chain recombines TRBV6-1 with TRBJ2-2; D could derive from TRBD1 or TRBD2 (5 bases each). The sequencing input was memory CD4+ T cells from PBMCs. Subset described: CD45RA-negative fraction. The CDR3 DNA sequence: TGTGCCAGCAGCCACACTGTGGGGGCCGGGGAGCTGTTTTTT. Protein: CASSHTVGAGELFF.